A single sample gave rise to the 26 T cell receptor beta chains below, sequenced in a study of cytomegalovirus exposure and HLA in healthy donors. Here immunoSEQ multiplex PCR was the method, and the copy in TCRdb shows in-frame clones only, minus some. The sample consists of roughly 150,000 clones, roughly 96% of them appearing once. Input material: PBMCs. Receptor source: a woman aged 18-35 years in good health and CMV-seronegative.

The J gene is TRBJ2-5, the V gene TRBV30, with 10 bases identical to TRBD1. The junction had 7 bases not matched to a gene; V was cut back by 2 bases and J by 1 base. Germline lookup yields CDR1 GTSNPN and CDR2 SVGIG (reference sequence). The CDR3 extends over 16 amino acids. The CDR3 sequence: CAWSKRDRGLQETQYF. For the CDR3, the DNA is TGTGCCTGGAGTAAAAGGGACAGGGGCCTCCAAGAGACCCAGTACTTC. The whole variable domain, filled in from reference TRBV30 and TRBJ2-5, reads SQTIHQWPATLVQPVGSPLSLECTVEGTSNPNLYWYRQAAGRGLQLLFYSVGIGQISSEVPQNLSASRPQDRQFILSSKKLLLSDSGFYLCAWSKRDRGLQETQYFGPGTRLLVL.

V gene TRBV2 combines with J gene TRBJ2-3; 12 nucleotides agree with TRBD2. The germline CDR1 and CDR2 sequences are SNHLY and FYNNEI. The CDR3 sequence is 15 residues long. The V gene end was trimmed by 8 bases and the J gene end by 6 bases; junction bases not matched to a gene: 9. CDR3 amino acids: CASRLAGATYDTQYF. The CDR3 coding sequence is TGTGCCAGCCGACTAGCGGGGGCCACGTATGATACGCAGTATTTT.

This chain uses TRBV7-9 with TRBJ2-6; no clear D. The germline gives CDR1 SEHNR, CDR2 FQNEAQ (reference sequence). Trimming took 5 bases from V and 0 from J, leaving 8 bases between them. The CDR3 contains 15 residues. As DNA, the CDR3 is TGTGCCAGCAGCCCCCCAGACTCTGGGGCCAACGTCCTGACTTTC. Its translation: CASSPPDSGANVLTF. Filled out from reference TRBV7-9 and TRBJ2-6, the complete variable domain reads DTGVSQNPRHKITKRGQNVTFRCDPISEHNRLYWYRQTLGQGPEFLTYFQNEAQLEKSRLLSDRFSAERPKGSFSTLEIQRTEQGDSAMYLCASSPPDSGANVLTFGAGSRLTVL.

Written as DNA, the CDR3 is TGTGCCAGTAGTATGGAGGGACAGGGGGCGAAGGAACGAGAGACCCAGTACTTC. Protein product: CASSMEGQGAKERETQYF. The chain is built from TRBV19 and TRBJ2-5, with 12 bases identical to TRBD1. The germline V gene encodes CDR1 LNHDA and CDR2 SQIVND (reference sequence). V trimming: 3 bases; J trimming: 4 bases; junction bases outside the gene matches: 12. The CDR3 loop spans 18 amino acids.

This chain joins TRBV12-2 and TRBJ2-2; the DNA was not compared with TRBD1, the D call given in the table. TRBV12-2 is shown as a pseudogene. CDR3 length equals 18 residues. The CDR3: CASRSYPYGQLNTGELFF. The CDR3 nucleotides read TGTGCAAGTCGCTCTTACCCTTATGGACAGCTGAACACCGGGGAGCTGTTTTTT.

The V gene is TRBV6-5, the J gene TRBJ1-1, with TRBD1 matching 9 bases. Germline assignment: CDR1 MNHEY and CDR2 SVGAGI. The CDR3 spans 14 residues. J was trimmed by 1 base and V by 6 bases; bases with no gene match: 3. The CDR3 loop is CASSLGQGNTEAFF. For the CDR3, the DNA is TGTGCCAGCAGCCTGGGACAGGGGAACACTGAAGCTTTCTTT.

The gene calls are TRBV7-2 and TRBJ2-3, with 8 bases fitting TRBD2. Germline values: CDR1 SGHTA, CDR2 FQGNSA. Losses at the gene ends were 1 base for V and 5 bases for J; bases not matched to a gene: 8. The CDR3 extends over 16 amino acids. The CDR3 spells CASSLVPGLEGDTQYF. Here the CDR3 DNA reads TGTGCCAGCAGCTTAGTACCGGGACTAGAGGGAGATACGCAGTATTTT.

The chain employs TRBV9 and TRBJ1-4; 7 nucleotides match TRBD1. Germline CDR1 is SGDLS and CDR2 is YYNGEE. The CDR3 length is 15 residues. With 2 bases clipped from V and 8 bases from J, the junction kept 9 bases outside the gene matches. This CDR3 is CASSVQTGMGEKLFF. CDR3 DNA sequence: TGTGCCAGCAGCGTCCAGACAGGGATGGGGGAAAAACTGTTTTTT. Based on the CDR3 plus reference TRBV9 and TRBJ1-4, the full variable domain is DSGVTQTPKHLITATGQRVTLRCSPRSGDLSVYWYQQSLDQGLQFLIQYYNGEERAKGNILERFSAQQFPDLHSELNLSSLELGDSALYFCASSVQTGMGEKLFFGSGTQLSVL.

The rearrangement links TRBV21-1 to TRBJ1-5; the table's D call TRBD1 went unverified against the DNA. TRBV21-1 represents a pseudogene. This CDR3 has 15 amino acids. CDR3 DNA sequence: TGTGCCAGCAGCGGCCATGGACAGTCCAATCAGCCCCAGCATTTT. The encoded protein is CASSGHGQSNQPQHF.

V is TRBV4-3 and J is TRBJ1-2; TRBD1 matches at 7 bases. Germline CDR1 is LGHNA and CDR2 is YSLEER. The CDR3 has 15 residues. Unmatched junction bases numbered 11, after V lost 0 bases and J lost 10 bases. This CDR3 is CASSQDNMGDRAYTF. The CDR3 DNA follows: TGCGCCAGCAGCCAAGATAACATGGGTGACAGGGCCTACACCTTC.

The chain couples TRBV7-3 to TRBJ2-7; possible D gene TRBD2, 6 bases. Between the trimmed V and J ends, which lost 5 bases and 2 bases, there was a span of 13 bases. The CDR3 runs to 14 residues. Germline V lookup: CDR1 SGHTA, CDR2 FQGTGA. CDR3 amino acids: CASSVSGLPYEQYF. In nucleotides, the CDR3 is TGTGCCAGCAGCGTAAGCGGACTACCCTACGAGCAGTACTTC. The full variable domain, in which reference TRBV7-3 and TRBJ2-7 provide the parts outside the CDR3, is GAGVSQTPSNKVTEKGKYVELRCDPISGHTALYWYRQSLGQGPEFLIYFQGTGAADDSGLPNDRFFAVRPEGSVSTLKIQRTERGDSAVYLCASSVSGLPYEQYFGPGTRLTVT.

The CDR3 bases are TGTGCCAGCACGTCGACAGGAAGGAAGAATGAAAAACTGTTTTTT. This encodes CASTSTGRKNEKLFF. The V gene is TRBV5-5, the J gene TRBJ1-4; a weak D match, TRBD1 (6 bases). Germline CDR1 SGHKS, CDR2 YYEKEE (reference sequence). CDR3 length equals 15 residues. Trimming removed 6 bases from V and 5 bases from J, with 17 bases in between. Complete variable domain (other parts from reference TRBV5-5 and TRBJ1-4): DAGVTQSPTHLIKTRGQQVTLRCSPISGHKSVSWYQQVLGQGPQFIFQYYEKEERGRGNFPDRFSARQFPNYSSELNVNALLLGDSALYLCASTSTGRKNEKLFFGSGTQLSVL.

Worth noting for this clone: An end of the junction does not agree with germline; a read error may underlie this. This sequence joins TRBV5-4 and TRBJ1-6, with 10 nucleotides matching TRBD1. The CDR3 sequence is 15 residues long. From germline, CDR1 is SGHNT and CDR2 YYREEE (reference sequence). Here the CDR3 DNA reads TGTGCCAGCAGGTTGGGGACAGGGGAAAACTCACCCCTCCACTTT. Encoded protein: CASRLGTGENSPLHF.

The chain joins TRBV19 to TRBJ2-1; possible D gene TRBD1, 6 bases. Germline V CDR1 and CDR2: LNHDA, SQIVND (reference sequence). The length of the CDR3 is 15 residues. V was clipped by 3 bases and J by 2 bases, with 11 bases between them. CDR3 residues: CASSMGQGTYNEQFF. CDR3 DNA sequence: TGTGCCAGTAGTATGGGGCAGGGGACCTACAATGAGCAGTTCTTC.

The chain uses TRBV6-5 and TRBJ1-3; D is perhaps TRBD1 (6 bases). There are 14 residues in the CDR3. Germline-derived CDR1 and CDR2 are MNHEY and SVGAGI. Trimming took 5 bases from V and 7 from J, leaving 15 bases between them. As DNA, the CDR3 is TGTGCCAGCAGTACCCCCGGACAGTGGAACACCATATATTTT. Protein: CASSTPGQWNTIYF.

This chain uses TRBV10-3 with TRBJ2-1; a weak D match, TRBD2 (7 bases). CDR1 ENHRY and CDR2 SYGVKD come from the germline V gene. The length of the CDR3 is 14 residues. With 4 bases removed from V and 5 bases from J, the gap between germline ends came to 12 bases. In DNA, the CDR3 is TGTGCCATCAGTGTTGCGGGGGCCAACAATGAGCAGTTCTTC. Its protein is CAISVAGANNEQFF.

The rearrangement uses TRBV5-1 and TRBJ1-4, with 7 bases fitting TRBD1. After removal of 5 bases from V and 7 bases from J, the junction contained 8 bases not matched to a gene. Germline CDR1 is SGHRS and CDR2 is YFSETQ. The CDR3 is made up of 14 amino acids. This chain's CDR3 is CASRPTGMSEKLFF. CDR3 sequence (DNA): TGCGCCAGCAGACCGACAGGGATGAGTGAAAAACTGTTTTTT.

This chain connects TRBV7-3 to TRBJ2-1; 8 nucleotides align to TRBD2. J lost 5 bases, V lost 6 bases, and 15 bases had no gene match. The germline CDR1 and CDR2 sequences are SGHTA and FQGTGA. The CDR3 sequence is 17 residues long. CDR3 DNA sequence: TGTGCCAGCAGGATTTCAGAGGCGGGACTAGTTGACAATGAGCAGTTCTTC. This codes for CASRISEAGLVDNEQFF.

This rearrangement joins TRBV25-1 to TRBJ2-1; possibly TRBD2 for D (5 bases). With 4 bases removed from V and 2 bases from J, the gap between germline ends came to 12 bases. CDR3 length: 15 amino acids. The germline CDR1 and CDR2 sequences are MGHDK and SYGVNS. The CDR3 loop reads CASSVTGWPYNEQFF. The CDR3, as DNA: TGTGCCAGCAGTGTGACGGGGTGGCCCTACAATGAGCAGTTCTTC.

This clone showed up just once. The V and J genes are TRBV2 and TRBJ2-5; maybe TRBD1 (6 bases). Germline CDR1 reads SNHLY; CDR2 reads FYNNEI. V lost 4 bases to trimming and J lost 5 bases, with 20 bases between them. The CDR3 contains 16 residues. The CDR3: CASSVQGHPPGETQYF. In DNA, the CDR3 is TGTGCCAGCAGTGTCCAGGGGCACCCCCCGGGGGAGACCCAGTACTTC.

The gene calls are TRBV7-3 and TRBJ2-1, with TRBD2 identical over 10 bases. CDR1 and CDR2 (germline): SGHTA, FQGTGA. V dropped 5 bases and J dropped 9; count of bases not matched to a gene: 10. The CDR3 totals 15 residues. The CDR3 DNA reads as TGTGCCAGCAGCACACAGCGGGGGGGCCGGAGTGAGCAGTTCTTC. This encodes CASSTQRGGRSEQFF.

The chain recombines TRBV10-3 with TRBJ1-2; D is uncertain. The CDR3 runs 16 residues. CDR1 is ENHRY and CDR2 is SYGVKD in the germline V gene. The V end lost 3 bases, the J end lost 2 bases, and 16 bases lay between the germline ends. In DNA, the CDR3 is TGTGCCATCAGTGATCCGGGAAGGGAGCACAACTATGGCTACACCTTC. This gives the protein CAISDPGREHNYGYTF.

The chain couples TRBV4-1 to TRBJ2-5; possible D gene TRBD1, 6 bases. There are 14 residues in the CDR3. Deletions cut 5 bases from V and 9 bases from J, with 19 bases between. The germline V gene encodes CDR1 MGHRA and CDR2 YSYEKL. The CDR3 DNA reads TGCGCCAGCAGCTACACTCCGGGACACCCGGCCCAGTACTTC. Its translation: CASSYTPGHPAQYF.

The V gene is TRBV7-9, the J gene TRBJ2-5; tentatively, D is TRBD1 (6 bases). The V gene's germline CDR1 is SEHNR and CDR2 FQNEAQ (reference sequence). The CDR3 runs to 14 residues. Trimming removed 5 bases from V and 1 base from J, with 11 bases in between. The CDR3 nucleotides read TGTGCCAGCAGCCTTACAGGGATCCAAGAGACCCAGTACTTC. This encodes CASSLTGIQETQYF. The full variable domain, in which reference TRBV7-9 and TRBJ2-5 provide the parts outside the CDR3, is DTGVSQNPRHKITKRGQNVTFRCDPISEHNRLYWYRQTLGQGPEFLTYFQNEAQLEKSRLLSDRFSAERPKGSFSTLEIQRTEQGDSAMYLCASSLTGIQETQYFGPGTRLLVL.

The chain recombines TRBV12-5 with TRBJ1-3, with D unclear. The CDR3 consists of 18 residues. Germline CDR1 and CDR2: LGHNT and FRNRAP. The V end lost 2 bases, the J end lost 2 bases, and 19 bases lay between the germline ends. The CDR3 is CASGLLTRSYGAGNTIYF. DNA of the CDR3: TGTGCTAGTGGTTTGCTTACAAGGAGCTACGGGGCTGGAAACACCATATATTTT.

This chain joins TRBV7-2 and TRBJ2-2; D is ambiguous. Germline lookup yields CDR1 SGHTA and CDR2 FQGNSA. The CDR3 length is 14 residues. With 2 bases removed from V and 0 bases from J, the gap between germline ends came to 4 bases. CDR3 in DNA: TGTGCCAGCAGCTTACAGTCGAACACCGGGGAGCTGTTTTTT. Translated: CASSLQSNTGELFF.